The clone carrying this T cell receptor (beta chain) was seen a handful of times. CDR3 length equals 16 residues. CDR1 is KGHDR and CDR2 is SFDVKD in the germline V gene. V trimming: 6 bases; J trimming: 6 bases; junction bases outside the gene matches: 6. These data come from a study of T-cell reconstitution after alpha-beta-depleted transplantation in children. The TCRbeta library incorporated unique molecular identifiers. TCRdb itself ran the PCR reads through MiXCR, one entry per CDR3 protein. The repertoire consists of 250,000 to 300,000 distinct CDR3 sequences, with around 9.6% occurring once and the leading ten covering about 9.4%.

This sample comprised PBMCs from the stem cell graft donor, obtained from the stem cell graft. This chain uses TRBV24-1 with TRBJ2-3, with TRBD2 matching 15 bases. This TCR derives from a human donor who donated a stem cell graft to a child with SCID. This CDR3 reads CATSNGLAGGRDTQYF. The CDR3 nucleotides read TGTGCCACCAGTAATGGACTAGCGGGGGGGCGGGATACGCAGTATTTT.